Listed here is a single TCR beta chain. Only in-frame clones appear in the TCRdb table, and some are missing; sequencing was by immunoSEQ multiplex PCR. The sample contains 80,000 or so clones, approximately 94% of which appear only once. Losses at the gene ends were 2 bases for V and 1 base for J; bases not matched to a gene: 23. Germline lookup yields CDR1 SGDLS and CDR2 YYNGEE. The CDR3 contains 22 residues. Systemic immunosuppression or autoimmune disease history was grounds to exclude patients. Samples of blood were obtained at baseline, on cycle 4 day 1, and on cycle 7 day 1. These data come from a study of OX40 agonist ivuxolimab in advanced cancers. Study background: Ivuxolimab, which patients received intravenously every 2 weeks, was dosed at 0.01 to 10 mg/kg. Dose-escalation patients were diagnosed with hepatocellular carcinoma, melanoma, renal cell cancer or head and neck cancer.

The clonotype originates from an adult with an advanced solid tumor such as melanoma, head and neck, liver or kidney cancer. V is TRBV9 and J is TRBJ2-3; 9 bases align to TRBD2. Sequenced material: CD4+ or CD8+ T cells sorted from blood, taken in a trial of the OX40 agonist ivuxolimab. The DNA of the CDR3 is TGTGCCAGCAGCGTCCTTTCTTTGTCAAGTCGCCGACTAGCGGCTCGCACAGATACGCAGTATTTT. Protein: CASSVLSLSSRRLAARTDTQYF.